This T cell receptor (beta chain) stems from a study of vaccination effects on CD4 cells after COVID-19. Study-wide results and limits: Common cold coronaviruses were cross-recognized by only 1 of 255 vaccine-induced clones in healthy vaccinees.

Data came from immunoSEQ multiplex PCR; TCRdb stores just in-frame clones and leaves some out. The top ten hold around a tenth of the sample, which has around 21,000 clones, approximately 64% seen once. CD4+ T cells specific for antigen were expanded with viral peptide pools by the ViraFEST assay before sequencing. Subsequent to a culture period of nine to ten days, CD4+ T cells were isolated. Among the vaccine recipients, none had a prior SARS-CoV-2 infection, and nucleocapsid antibodies were negative. With approximately 9.6 ug/ml peptides and about 9.5 IU/ml IL-2, some 2 million PBMC per well were cultured. Concerning this clone: Antigen: not known.

The sequencing used CD4+ T cells from PBMCs cultured with HCoV-NL63 spike peptides, collected before COVID-19 vaccination. The receptor's source is a human donor who received a COVID-19 vaccine.

CDR3 coding DNA: TGCGCCAGCAGCCAAGGACAGGGCTCCGAGCAGTACTTC. Encoded protein: CASSQGQGSEQYF. The chain couples TRBV5-1 to TRBJ2-7; 8 nucleotides match TRBD1. V lost 4 bases to trimming and J lost 6 bases; unmatched junction nucleotides: 6. The CDR3 has 13 residues. The germline gives CDR1 SGHRS, CDR2 YFSETQ.